This T cell receptor (beta chain) was profiled in a study of T cell changes during pregnancy in multiple sclerosis. Germline V gene sequence: CDR1 SQVTM, CDR2 ANQGSEA. The trim removed 3 bases at V and 1 base at J, leaving 3 bases unmatched. This CDR3 spans 13 amino acids. TCRdb keeps only in-frame clones here, not all; method: immunoSEQ multiplex PCR. Here the sample spans about 65,000 clones, approximately 92% being singletons. This chain uses TRBV29-1 with TRBJ2-7; 7 positions match TRBD1. Sequencing was performed on CD8+ T cells from peripheral blood mononuclear cells, taken in the third trimester of pregnancy. The clonotype comes from a female donor in good health, enrolled as a control in a pregnancy study. CDR3 region: CSVDDRESYEQYF. The DNA of the CDR3 is TGCAGCGTTGACGACAGGGAGTCCTACGAGCAGTACTTC.